Described below is a single TCR beta chain sequence and its context. What it binds is unknown. Primers: 60 Vbeta forward and 13 Jbeta reverse. The method was immunoSEQ multiplex PCR; TCRdb's version includes in-frame clones alone and lacks a portion of them. Of 230,000 or so clones listed, over 90% are singletons. J was trimmed by 4 bases and V by 3 bases; bases with no gene match: 9. Germline V lookup: CDR1 SGHKS, CDR2 YYEKEE (reference sequence). The length of the CDR3 is 15 residues. This sample was included in a study of cytomegalovirus exposure and HLA in healthy donors. Broader study findings: In a later analysis, TCR beta V- and J-gene trimming showed a link to a missense DCLRE1C variant. A previous analysis found most TCR beta V segments productive roughly 87% or roughly 30% of the time.

The sequence came from a girl aged 2 to 10 in good health and CMV-seronegative. V usage is TRBV5-5 and J usage is TRBJ1-2; 7 bases align to TRBD1. Sequencing was done on a sample of PBMCs. The CDR3 region has the DNA TGTGCCAGCAGCTCAAGACAGGGTGTTCGCTATGGCTACACCTTC. Translated, it gives CASSSRQGVRYGYTF.